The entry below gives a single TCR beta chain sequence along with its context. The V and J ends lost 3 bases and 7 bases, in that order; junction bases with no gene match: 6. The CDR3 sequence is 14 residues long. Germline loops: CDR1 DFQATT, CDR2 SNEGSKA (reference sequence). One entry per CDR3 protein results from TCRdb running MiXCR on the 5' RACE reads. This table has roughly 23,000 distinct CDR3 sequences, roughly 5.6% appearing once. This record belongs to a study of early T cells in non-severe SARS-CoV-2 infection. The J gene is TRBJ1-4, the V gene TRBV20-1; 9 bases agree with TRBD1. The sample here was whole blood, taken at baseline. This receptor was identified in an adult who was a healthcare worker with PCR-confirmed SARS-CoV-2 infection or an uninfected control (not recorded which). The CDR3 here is CSASTGGLVEKLFF. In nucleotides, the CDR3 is TGCAGTGCTAGTACAGGGGGCCTCGTTGAAAAACTGTTTTTT.